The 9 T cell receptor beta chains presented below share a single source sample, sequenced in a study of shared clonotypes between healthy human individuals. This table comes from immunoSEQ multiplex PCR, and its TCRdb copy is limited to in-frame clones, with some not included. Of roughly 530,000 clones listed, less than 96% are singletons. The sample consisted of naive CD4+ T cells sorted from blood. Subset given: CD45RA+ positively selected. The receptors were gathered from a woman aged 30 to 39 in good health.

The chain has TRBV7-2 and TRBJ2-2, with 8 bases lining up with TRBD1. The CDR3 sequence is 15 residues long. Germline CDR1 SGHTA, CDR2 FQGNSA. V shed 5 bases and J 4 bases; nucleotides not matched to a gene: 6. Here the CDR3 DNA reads TGTGCCAGCAGCCGGGACAGGCGTTCCACCGGGGAGCTGTTTTTT. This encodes CASSRDRRSTGELFF. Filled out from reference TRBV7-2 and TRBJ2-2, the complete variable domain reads GAGVSQSPSNKVTEKGKDVELRCDPISGHTALYWYRQSLGQGLEFLIYFQGNSAPDKSGLPSDRFSAERTGGSVSTLTIQRTQQEDSAVYLCASSRDRRSTGELFFGEGSRLTVL.

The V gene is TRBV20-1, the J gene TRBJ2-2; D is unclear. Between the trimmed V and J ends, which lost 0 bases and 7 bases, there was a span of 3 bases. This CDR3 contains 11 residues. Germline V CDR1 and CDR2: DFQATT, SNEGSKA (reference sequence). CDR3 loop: CSARDLGELFF. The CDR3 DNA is TGCAGTGCTAGAGATCTCGGGGAGCTGTTTTTT.

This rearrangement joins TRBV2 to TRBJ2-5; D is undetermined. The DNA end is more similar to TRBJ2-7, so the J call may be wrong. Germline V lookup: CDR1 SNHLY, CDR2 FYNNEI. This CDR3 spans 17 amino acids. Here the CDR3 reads CASSGMTLVLLGYEQYF. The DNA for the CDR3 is TGTGCCAGCAGCGGCATGACTCTAGTTCTTCTGGGCTACGAGCAGTACTTC.

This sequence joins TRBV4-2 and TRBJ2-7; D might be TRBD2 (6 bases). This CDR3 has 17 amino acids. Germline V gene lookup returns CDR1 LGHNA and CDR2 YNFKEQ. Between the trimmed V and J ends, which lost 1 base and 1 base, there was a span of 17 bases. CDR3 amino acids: CASSQGGWDSGSYEQYF. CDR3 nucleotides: TGTGCCAGCAGCCAAGGGGGGTGGGACTCGGGTTCCTACGAGCAGTACTTC.

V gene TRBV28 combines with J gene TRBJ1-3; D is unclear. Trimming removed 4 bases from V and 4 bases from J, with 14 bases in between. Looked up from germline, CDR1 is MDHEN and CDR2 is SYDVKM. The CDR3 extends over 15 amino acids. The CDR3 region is CASSSRKVGGNTIYF. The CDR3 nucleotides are TGTGCCAGCAGTTCCCGGAAAGTCGGAGGAAACACCATATATTTT.

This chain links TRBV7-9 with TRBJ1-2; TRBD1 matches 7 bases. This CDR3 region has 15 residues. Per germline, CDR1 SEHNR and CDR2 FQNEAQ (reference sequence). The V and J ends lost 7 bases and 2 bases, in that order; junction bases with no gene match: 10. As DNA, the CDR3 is TGTGCCAGCACCCGAGGGACAGTCGGAAACTATGGCTACACCTTC. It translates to CASTRGTVGNYGYTF.

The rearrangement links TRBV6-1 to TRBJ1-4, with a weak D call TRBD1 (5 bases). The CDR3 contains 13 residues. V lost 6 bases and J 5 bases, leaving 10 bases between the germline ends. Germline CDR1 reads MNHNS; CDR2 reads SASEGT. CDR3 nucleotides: TGTGCCAGCAGGAAGACAGCGAATGAAAAACTGTTTTTT. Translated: CASRKTANEKLFF.

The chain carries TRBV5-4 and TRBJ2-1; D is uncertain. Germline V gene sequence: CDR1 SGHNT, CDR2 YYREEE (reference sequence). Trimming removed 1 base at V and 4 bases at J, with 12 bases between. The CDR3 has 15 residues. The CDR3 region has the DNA TGTGCCAGCAGCTTGAGGACCAAGAATTACAATGAGCAGTTCTTC. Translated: CASSLRTKNYNEQFF.

CDR3 in DNA: TGTGCCAGCAGCCAATTTAGCGGGAGCAACGAGCAGTACTTC. Its translation: CASSQFSGSNEQYF. This chain uses TRBV7-2 with TRBJ2-7, with 9 bases identical to TRBD2. The CDR3 contains 14 residues. Germline assignment: CDR1 SGHTA and CDR2 FQGNSA. J gave up 5 bases and V 5 bases, and 7 bases lay outside the gene matches. The full variable domain, completed using reference TRBV7-2 and TRBJ2-7, is GAGVSQSPSNKVTEKGKDVELRCDPISGHTALYWYRQSLGQGLEFLIYFQGNSAPDKSGLPSDRFSAERTGGSVSTLTIQRTQQEDSAVYLCASSQFSGSNEQYFGPGTRLTVT.